Below, 2 T cell receptor beta chains from the same sample are listed, as sequenced in a study of regulatory T cells in long-lasting Graves disease (dated by TCRdb to the early 2020s). The method was multiplex PCR. The run used an Illumina HiSeq 4000. CDR3 regions were amplified by Arm-PCR with iRepertoire HTBI primers to construct TCR beta libraries. TCRdb trimmed the raw reads at Q25, called clones with MiXCR and kept productive beta chains. CDR3 protein sequences are deduplicated, and each keeps its most common genes and DNA. This sample gives under 500,000 distinct CDR3 sequences in total; about 17% of them show up just once. Of the sample, roughly 10% falls within the top ten clones. According to the study, the label for this sample's time point signals: newly diagnosed GD, antithyroid drugs for less than 3 months. RNA was extracted from PBMCs in TRIzol for both TCR sequencing and RNA sequencing.

The sample was also linked to a second study, of T cells in Graves' hyperthyroidism and ophthalmopathy.

Source: peripheral blood mononuclear cells (PBMCs), taken at new diagnosis, from a patient treated with antithyroid drugs. These receptors all stem from a woman aged 30 to 39 with Graves disease. Donor details come from another sample of the same person, matched by shared clones.

Here the CDR3 reads CSAPLGDRDTGELFF. The DNA of the CDR3 is TGCAGTGCTCCGTTGGGGGACAGGGATACCGGGGAGCTGTTTTTT. The gene calls are TRBV20-1 and TRBJ2-2; 9 positions agree with TRBD1. This CDR3 has 15 residues. V lost 5 bases, J lost 5 bases, and 9 bases stayed unmatched. CDR1 and CDR2 from the germline V gene are DFQATT and SNEGSKA (reference sequence).

On this clonotype itself: A read error may be the cause here, since a much bigger clone is one base away. The CDR3 nucleotides read TGTGCCAGCAGGGGGACTTTGAACACTGAAGCTTTCTTT. Translating it yields CASRGTLNTEAFF. The chain combines TRBV6-2 or TRBV6-3 with TRBJ1-1; possible D gene TRBD1, 5 bases. Germline assignment: CDR1 MNHEY and CDR2 SVGEGT. Trimming pared 6 bases from V and 0 bases from J, leaving 8 bases between. This CDR3 has 13 amino acids.